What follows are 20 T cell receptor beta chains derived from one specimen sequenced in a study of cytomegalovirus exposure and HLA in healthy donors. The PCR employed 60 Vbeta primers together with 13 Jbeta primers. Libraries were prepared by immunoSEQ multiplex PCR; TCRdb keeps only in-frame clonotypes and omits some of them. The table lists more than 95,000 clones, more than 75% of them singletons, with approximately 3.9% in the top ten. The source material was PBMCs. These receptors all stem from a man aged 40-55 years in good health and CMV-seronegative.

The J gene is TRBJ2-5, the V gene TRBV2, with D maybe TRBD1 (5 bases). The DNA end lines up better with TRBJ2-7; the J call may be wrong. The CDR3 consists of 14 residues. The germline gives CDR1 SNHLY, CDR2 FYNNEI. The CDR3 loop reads CASITRKGVNEQYF. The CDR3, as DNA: TGTGCCAGCATCACTCGAAAAGGGGTCAACGAGCAGTACTTC.

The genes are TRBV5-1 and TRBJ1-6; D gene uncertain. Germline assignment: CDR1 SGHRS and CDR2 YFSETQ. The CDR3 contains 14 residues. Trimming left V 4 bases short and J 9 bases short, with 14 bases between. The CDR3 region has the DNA TGCGCCAGCAGCCCCGGAAGTAGCGGTTCACCCCTCCACTTT. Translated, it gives CASSPGSSGSPLHF.

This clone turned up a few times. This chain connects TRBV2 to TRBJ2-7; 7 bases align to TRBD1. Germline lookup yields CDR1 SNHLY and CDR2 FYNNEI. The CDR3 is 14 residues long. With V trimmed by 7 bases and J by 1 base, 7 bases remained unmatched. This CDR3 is CASTWDRSSYEQYF. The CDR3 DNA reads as TGTGCCAGCACTTGGGACAGATCTTCCTACGAGCAGTACTTC.

The CDR3 sequence: CASSLGTGSGQFF. DNA for the CDR3: TGTGCCAGCAGTTTAGGAACAGGGAGTGGGCAGTTCTTC. This chain joins TRBV27 and TRBJ2-1; TRBD1 is a possible D gene (6 bases). Trimming stripped 2 bases from V and 12 bases from J, with 14 bases between. CDR1 is MNHEY and CDR2 is SMNVEV in the germline V gene (reference sequence). The CDR3 spans 13 residues.

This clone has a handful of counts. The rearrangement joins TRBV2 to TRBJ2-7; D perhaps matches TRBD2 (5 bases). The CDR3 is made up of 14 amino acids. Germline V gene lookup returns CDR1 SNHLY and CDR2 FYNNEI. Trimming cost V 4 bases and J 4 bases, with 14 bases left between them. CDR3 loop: CASSAGFSGYEQYF. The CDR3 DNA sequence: TGTGCCAGCAGTGCGGGATTCAGTGGGTACGAGCAGTACTTC.

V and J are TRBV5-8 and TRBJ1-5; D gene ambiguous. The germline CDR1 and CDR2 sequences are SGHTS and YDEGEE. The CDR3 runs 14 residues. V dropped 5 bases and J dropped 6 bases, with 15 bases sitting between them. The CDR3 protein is CASSPVDSSQPQHF. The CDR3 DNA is TGTGCCAGCAGTCCAGTAGACTCAAGTCAGCCCCAGCATTTT.

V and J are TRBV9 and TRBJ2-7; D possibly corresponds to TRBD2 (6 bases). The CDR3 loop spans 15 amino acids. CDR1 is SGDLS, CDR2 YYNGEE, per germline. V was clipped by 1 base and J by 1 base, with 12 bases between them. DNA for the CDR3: TGTGCCAGCAGCGTATCGGGGGAGAGATCCTACGAGCAGTACTTC. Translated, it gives CASSVSGERSYEQYF. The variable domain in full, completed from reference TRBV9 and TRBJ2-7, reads DSGVTQTPKHLITATGQRVTLRCSPRSGDLSVYWYQQSLDQGLQFLIQYYNGEERAKGNILERFSAQQFPDLHSELNLSSLELGDSALYFCASSVSGERSYEQYFGPGTRLTVT.

CDR3 protein: CASSLGQDNYGYTF. In DNA, the CDR3 is TGTGCCAGCAGCTTAGGACAGGATAACTATGGCTACACCTTC. J is TRBJ1-2 and V is TRBV7-9, with a tentative D call TRBD1 (6 bases). This CDR3 contains 14 residues. CDR1 is SEHNR and CDR2 is FQNEAQ in the germline V gene (reference sequence). The ends were cut back, 1 base at V and 1 base at J, with 7 bases in the middle.

The chain's CDR3 is CASSLASGFNQPQHF. The CDR3 DNA follows: TGTGCCAGCAGCTTAGCCTCGGGGTTCAATCAGCCCCAGCATTTT. The chain links TRBV7-9 to TRBJ1-5; D gene ambiguous. From germline, CDR1 is SEHNR and CDR2 FQNEAQ (reference sequence). This CDR3 spans 15 amino acids. Trimming took 0 bases from V and 3 from J, leaving 9 bases between them.

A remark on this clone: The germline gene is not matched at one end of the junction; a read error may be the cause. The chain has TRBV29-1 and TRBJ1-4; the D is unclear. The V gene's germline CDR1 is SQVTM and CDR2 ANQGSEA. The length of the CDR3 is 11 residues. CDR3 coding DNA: TGCAGCGTTGAAAAGGGAGGGCGTTGGATTTTT. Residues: CSVEKGGRWIF.

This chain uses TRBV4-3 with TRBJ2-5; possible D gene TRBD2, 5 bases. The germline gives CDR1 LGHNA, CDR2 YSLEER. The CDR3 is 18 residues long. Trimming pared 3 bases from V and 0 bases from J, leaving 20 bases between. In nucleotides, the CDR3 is TGCGCCAGCAGCCAGGGGAGACTTGGGGTTTCCTACCAAGAGACCCAGTACTTC. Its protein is CASSQGRLGVSYQETQYF.

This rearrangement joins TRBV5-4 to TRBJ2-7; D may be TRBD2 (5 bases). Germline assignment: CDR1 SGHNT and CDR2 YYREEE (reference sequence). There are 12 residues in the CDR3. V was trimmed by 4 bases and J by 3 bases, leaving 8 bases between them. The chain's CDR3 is CASSHGGYEQYF. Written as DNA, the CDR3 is TGTGCCAGCAGCCACGGAGGCTACGAGCAGTACTTC.

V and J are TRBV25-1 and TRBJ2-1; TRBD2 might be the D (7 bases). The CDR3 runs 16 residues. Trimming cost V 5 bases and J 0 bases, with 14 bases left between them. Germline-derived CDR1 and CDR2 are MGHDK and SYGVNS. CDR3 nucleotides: TGTGCCAGCAGTATGCTAGGGGGGGCCTCCTACAATGAGCAGTTCTTC. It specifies CASSMLGGASYNEQFF.

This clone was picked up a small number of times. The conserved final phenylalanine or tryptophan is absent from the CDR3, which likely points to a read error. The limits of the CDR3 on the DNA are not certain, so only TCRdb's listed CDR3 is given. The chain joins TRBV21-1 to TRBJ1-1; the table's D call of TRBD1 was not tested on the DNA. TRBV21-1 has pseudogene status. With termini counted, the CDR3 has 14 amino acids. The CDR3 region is CASITRSLLSQEII.

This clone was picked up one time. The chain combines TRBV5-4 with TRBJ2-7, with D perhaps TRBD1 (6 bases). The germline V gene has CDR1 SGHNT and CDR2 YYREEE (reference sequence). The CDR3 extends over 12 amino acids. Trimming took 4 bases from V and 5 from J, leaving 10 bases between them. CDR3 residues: CASSPGQHEQYF. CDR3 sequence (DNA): TGTGCCAGCAGCCCCGGACAGCACGAGCAGTACTTC.

The CDR3: CASSEPGLYGGNSPLHF. The CDR3 region has the DNA TGTGCCAGCAGCGAACCTGGTTTGTACGGCGGCAATTCACCCCTCCACTTT. The chain is built from TRBV5-4 and TRBJ1-6; D is ambiguous. CDR1 is SGHNT and CDR2 is YYREEE in the germline V gene (reference sequence). Trimming stripped 4 bases from V and 7 bases from J, with 21 bases between. The CDR3 contains 17 residues.

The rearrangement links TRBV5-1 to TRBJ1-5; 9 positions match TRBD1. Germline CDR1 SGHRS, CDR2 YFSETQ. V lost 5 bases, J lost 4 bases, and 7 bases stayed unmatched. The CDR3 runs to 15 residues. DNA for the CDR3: TGCGCCAGCAGTGAACAGGGGGCGCAGAATCAGCCCCAGCATTTT. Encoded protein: CASSEQGAQNQPQHF.

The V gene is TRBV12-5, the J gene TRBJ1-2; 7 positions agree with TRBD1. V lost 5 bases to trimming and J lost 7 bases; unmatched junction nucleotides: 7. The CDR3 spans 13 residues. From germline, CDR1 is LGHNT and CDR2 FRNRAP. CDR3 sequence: CASGGQGDFGYTF. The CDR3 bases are TGTGCTAGTGGTGGCCAGGGGGACTTTGGCTACACCTTC.

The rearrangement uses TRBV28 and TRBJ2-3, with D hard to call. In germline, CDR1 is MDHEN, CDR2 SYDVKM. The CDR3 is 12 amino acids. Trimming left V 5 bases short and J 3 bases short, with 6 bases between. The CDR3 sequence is CASSRTTDTQYF. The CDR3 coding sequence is TGTGCCAGCAGTCGCACAACAGATACGCAGTATTTT.

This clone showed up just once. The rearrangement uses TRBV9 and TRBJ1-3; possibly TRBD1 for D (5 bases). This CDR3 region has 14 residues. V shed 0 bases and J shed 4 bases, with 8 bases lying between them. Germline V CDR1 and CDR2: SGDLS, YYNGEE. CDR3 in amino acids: CASSVGEGGNTIYF. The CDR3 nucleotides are TGTGCCAGCAGCGTAGGGGAGGGGGGAAACACCATATATTTT.